These 19 T cell receptor beta chains share one sample of origin, sequenced in a study of cytomegalovirus exposure and HLA in healthy donors. The PCR had 60 Vbeta and 13 Jbeta primers. The table came from immunoSEQ multiplex PCR; TCRdb's copy has only in-frame clones and leaves some out. The profile shows tens of thousands of clones, less than 80% of them singletons. Sequencing was carried out using PBMCs. The receptors originated from a woman aged 40 to 50 in good health and CMV-seropositive.

This clone has just a few counts. The chain's CDR3 is CSVAPGWRADGYTF. CDR3 in DNA: TGCAGCGTGGCCCCCGGGTGGAGGGCTGATGGCTACACCTTC. The chain is built from TRBV29-1 and TRBJ1-2; D gene ambiguous. From germline, CDR1 is SQVTM and CDR2 ANQGSEA. V lost 6 bases, J lost 6 bases, and 20 bases lay in between. CDR3 size: 14 residues.

Details on this clone: This same CDR3 is encoded by further DNA sequences in the sample. This chain uses TRBV19 with TRBJ1-4; D remains unclear. Germline-derived CDR1 and CDR2 are LNHDA and SQIVND (reference sequence). The germline V and J ends were trimmed by 3 bases and 8 bases, with 4 bases remaining between them. The length of the CDR3 is 11 residues. CDR3 DNA: TGTGCCAGTAGTATCAGGGAAAAACTGTTTTTT. This translates into CASSIREKLFF.

The sample holds one count of this clone. The V and J genes are TRBV19 and TRBJ2-1; no clear D gene. The CDR3 runs to 11 residues. The V end was cut by 5 bases, the J end by 5 bases, with 4 bases between. The germline gives CDR1 LNHDA, CDR2 SQIVND (reference sequence). The CDR3 here is CASSWHNEQFF. For the CDR3, the DNA is TGTGCCAGTAGTTGGCACAATGAGCAGTTCTTC. The full variable domain, completed using reference TRBV19 and TRBJ2-1, is DGGITQSPKYLFRKEGQNVTLSCEQNLNHDAMYWYRQDPGQGLRLIYYSQIVNDFQKGDIAEGYSVSREKKESFPLTVTSAQKNPTAFYLCASSWHNEQFFGPGTRLTVL.

This clone was detected only a few times. The V call is TRBV19, the J call TRBJ2-7, with 8 bases lining up with TRBD2. Germline V gene lookup returns CDR1 LNHDA and CDR2 SQIVND (reference sequence). The CDR3 sequence is 15 residues long. The trim removed 6 bases at V and 4 bases at J, leaving 11 bases unmatched. CDR3 region: CASSDYRGGAYEQYF. CDR3 in DNA: TGTGCCAGTAGCGACTATCGGGGGGGAGCTTACGAGCAGTACTTC.

This clone was seen once. V is TRBV5-1 and J is TRBJ2-5; the match to TRBD2 covers 8 bases. From germline, CDR1 is SGHRS and CDR2 YFSETQ. This CDR3 comprises 15 residues. The V segment lost 4 bases and the J segment 3 bases; nucleotides outside the gene matches: 8. CDR3 sequence reads: CASSPGGVGKETQYF. In DNA, the CDR3 is TGCGCCAGCAGCCCCGGGGGGGTCGGGAAAGAGACCCAGTACTTC.

The V gene is TRBV15, the J gene TRBJ1-3; the D gene is possibly TRBD1 (6 bases). V lost 1 base and J lost 0, with 7 bases in between. The CDR3 runs 15 residues. Germline V gene lookup returns CDR1 LNHNV and CDR2 YYDKDF (reference sequence). The DNA for the CDR3 is TGTGCCACCAGCAGAGGAGGGGGCTCTGGAAACACCATATATTTT. Its translation is CATSRGGGSGNTIYF.

The V call is TRBV5-4, the J call TRBJ2-7, with D perhaps TRBD2 (6 bases). From germline, CDR1 is SGHNT and CDR2 YYREEE (reference sequence). The CDR3 consists of 13 residues. Trimming left V 6 bases short and J 3 bases short, with 13 bases between. CDR3 sequence (DNA): TGTGCCAGCAAGGGTAGCGGCGGCTACGAGCAGTACTTC. Encoded protein: CASKGSGGYEQYF.

This clone was picked up a small number of times. This CDR3 is CASSQRSTGTLSYEQYF. The CDR3 DNA reads TGCGCCAGCAGCCAACGGTCGACAGGGACTCTCTCCTACGAGCAGTACTTC. The chain has TRBV4-1 and TRBJ2-7, with a tentative D call TRBD1 (7 bases). With 2 bases removed from V and 0 bases from J, the gap between germline ends came to 17 bases. CDR3 length: 17 amino acids. The germline gives CDR1 MGHRA, CDR2 YSYEKL.

Details on this clone: An end of the junction does not agree with germline; a read error may underlie this. The chain combines TRBV5-1 with TRBJ2-5; 8 nucleotides align to TRBD2. The CDR3 has 15 residues. Germline V CDR1 and CDR2: SGHRS, YFSETQ. The CDR3 is CAGSGAGRGLETQYF. In nucleotides, the CDR3 is TGCGCCGGCAGCGGTGCCGGGAGGGGCCTTGAGACCCAGTACTTC.

The V call is TRBV19, the J call TRBJ1-2; tentatively, D is TRBD1 (6 bases). V lost 4 bases and J 8 bases, leaving 23 bases between the germline ends. The germline gives CDR1 LNHDA, CDR2 SQIVND (reference sequence). The CDR3 has 16 residues. CDR3 in amino acids: CASSTQTTGMVIGYTF. The CDR3 region has the DNA TGTGCCAGTAGTACTCAGACGACAGGAATGGTGATCGGCTACACCTTC.

V and J are TRBV19 and TRBJ1-5, with D possibly TRBD1 on 6 matching bases. This CDR3 is 14 amino acids long. The germline V gene has CDR1 LNHDA and CDR2 SQIVND (reference sequence). V lost 2 bases and J 1 base, leaving 6 bases between the germline ends. The CDR3 DNA sequence: TGTGCCAGTAGTATAACAGGGAGCAATCAGCCCCAGCATTTT. Translation: CASSITGSNQPQHF.

The chain is built from TRBV19 and TRBJ1-5; D possibly corresponds to TRBD1 (6 bases). Germline lookup yields CDR1 LNHDA and CDR2 SQIVND (reference sequence). Deletions cut 4 bases from V and 5 bases from J, with 12 bases between. The CDR3 has 14 residues. CDR3 region: CASSTNYRDQPQHF. DNA of the CDR3: TGTGCCAGTAGTACGAACTACAGGGATCAGCCCCAGCATTTT.

The V call is TRBV7-2, the J call TRBJ2-5; D is perhaps TRBD2 (6 bases). The CDR3 is made up of 15 amino acids. The germline V and J ends were trimmed by 5 bases and 2 bases, with 15 bases remaining between them. Germline V CDR1 and CDR2: SGHTA, FQGNSA. This CDR3 reads CASSLNRGLQETQYF. Written as DNA, the CDR3 is TGTGCCAGCAGCCTCAACCGGGGACTTCAAGAGACCCAGTACTTC.

Comment on this clone: The same CDR3 also results from other DNA sequences found in this sample. This chain links TRBV29-1 with TRBJ2-5; 11 bases fit TRBD2. The CDR3 runs to 13 residues. V lost 6 bases and J lost 3; bases outside the gene matches: 3. CDR1 is SQVTM and CDR2 is ANQGSEA in the germline V gene. The CDR3 loop is CSVQTSGEETQYF. CDR3 nucleotides: TGCAGCGTCCAGACTAGCGGGGAAGAGACCCAGTACTTC.

This clone was detected a few times. The gene calls are TRBV14 and TRBJ2-7, with a weak D call TRBD1 (6 bases). V lost 3 bases to trimming and J lost 6 bases, with 18 bases between them. The germline gives CDR1 SGHDN, CDR2 FVKESK. This CDR3 is built from 15 residues. The CDR3 region has the DNA TGTGCCAGCAGCCAGGGGGACATCCGTGGTTTCGAGCAGTACTTC. Protein: CASSQGDIRGFEQYF.

The V and J genes are TRBV6-5 and TRBJ2-7; 8 nucleotides match TRBD1. This CDR3 spans 14 amino acids. Trimming at V came to 2 bases and at J to 3 bases, leaving 3 bases not matched to a gene. CDR1 MNHEY and CDR2 SVGAGI come from the germline V gene. This CDR3 is CASSYGQGSYEQYF. DNA of the CDR3: TGTGCCAGCAGTTACGGACAGGGTAGCTACGAGCAGTACTTC.

V usage is TRBV5-1 and J usage is TRBJ2-5; D ambiguous. Trimming took 4 bases from V and 0 from J, leaving 7 bases between them. Germline values: CDR1 SGHRS, CDR2 YFSETQ. The CDR3 is made up of 13 amino acids. The CDR3 spells CASSTEYQETQYF. CDR3 bases: TGCGCCAGCAGCACAGAGTACCAAGAGACCCAGTACTTC. Together with reference TRBV5-1 and TRBJ2-5, the CDR3 gives the full variable domain: KAGVTQTPRYLIKTRGQQVTLSCSPISGHRSVSWYQQTPGQGLQFLFEYFSETQRNKGNFPGRFSGRQFSNSRSEMNVSTLELGDSALYLCASSTEYQETQYFGPGTRLLVL.

The sample holds a few counts of this clone. The chain has TRBV7-6 and TRBJ1-4; 10 bases map to TRBD1. The CDR3 totals 15 residues. With V trimmed by 3 bases and J by 5 bases, 3 bases remained unmatched. Germline V gives CDR1 SGHVS, CDR2 FNYEAQ. The CDR3 region has the DNA TGTGCCAGCAGCTTCTGGACAGGGGGAAATGAAAAACTGTTTTTT. It codes for CASSFWTGGNEKLFF.

This clone came up a few times. The rearrangement joins TRBV28 to TRBJ2-3, with D uncertain. V dropped 1 base and J dropped 6 bases, with 17 bases sitting between them. This CDR3 has 16 residues. In germline, CDR1 is MDHEN, CDR2 SYDVKM. The CDR3 spells CASSLFEVSRPDTQYF. Here the CDR3 DNA reads TGTGCCAGCAGTTTATTCGAGGTTTCTCGCCCCGATACGCAGTATTTT.